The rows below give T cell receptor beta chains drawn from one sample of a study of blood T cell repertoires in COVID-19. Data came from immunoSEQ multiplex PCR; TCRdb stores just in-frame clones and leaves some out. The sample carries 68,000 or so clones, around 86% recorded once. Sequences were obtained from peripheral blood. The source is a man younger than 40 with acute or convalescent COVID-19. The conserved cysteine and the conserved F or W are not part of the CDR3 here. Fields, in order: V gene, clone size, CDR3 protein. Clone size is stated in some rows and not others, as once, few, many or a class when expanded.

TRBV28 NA ASSPSLPDREKLF
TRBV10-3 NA AISGGVGDGYT
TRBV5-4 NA ASSLTGGAEQY
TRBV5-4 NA ASSPAGQGTDTQY
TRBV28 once ASGSPTGGNTEAF
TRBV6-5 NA ASSYNNEQF
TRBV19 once ASTPGGSYGYT
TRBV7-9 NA ASSPGQNYEQY
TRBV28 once ASTLPGEFRPQH
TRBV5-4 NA ASSPGGRSTDTQY
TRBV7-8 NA ASSLGGSGGGVLSQY
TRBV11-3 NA ASSRTKSTEAF
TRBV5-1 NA ASSLQATNEKLF
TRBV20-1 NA SASYSYAF
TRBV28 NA ASSLSELGRDRGSHEQF
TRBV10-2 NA ASSEVRVYGYT